This T cell receptor (beta chain) came from a study of graft-versus-host responses after intestinal transplantation. Study at large: Every recipient underwent anti-thymocyte globulin induction, then tacrolimus and steroids for approximately 3 years.

Study-wide results and limits: Maximum circulating GvH clone levels tracked with early post-transplant HvG decreases. Detection of GvH clones occurred in recipient marrow, and some had their first appearance in ileum or blood.

As concerns this clone: Its antigen is undetermined.

The CDR3 is 13 residues long. The ends lost 7 bases at V and 7 bases at J; junction bases unmatched: 5. Germline V lookup: CDR1 SGHAT, CDR2 FQNNGV. The table came from immunoSEQ multiplex PCR; TCRdb's copy has only in-frame clones and leaves some out. The sample records tens of thousands of clones, around 90% being singletons. The specimen was unstimulated CD8+ T cells sorted from spleen or lymph node cells, collected before intestinal transplant. V usage is TRBV11-2 and J usage is TRBJ1-1, with 11 bases matching TRBD1. The sequence was obtained from a human donor who received an intestinal transplant. CDR3: CASTGQGAYEAFF. CDR3 coding DNA: TGTGCCAGCACCGGACAGGGGGCTTATGAAGCTTTCTTT.